A selection of T cell receptor beta chains follows, all from one sample in a study of blood T cell repertoires in COVID-19. Produced via immunoSEQ multiplex PCR; TCRdb's table is partial and in-frame only. The table records 150,000 to 200,000 clones, approximately 86% of them present only once. The sequenced material came from peripheral blood. The receptors were gathered from a man in his fifties or sixties with acute or convalescent COVID-19. The CDR3 runs from the conserved cysteine through the conserved F or W. Fields, in order: clone size, J gene, D gene, V gene, CDR3 DNA, CDR3 protein. A D gene is named only where the DNA matches it firmly. The size of a clone is reported for some rows only, either as once, few or many, or as a class for expanded clones.

-,TRBJ1-3,-,TRBV9,TGTGCCAGCAGCCCACAGGTATATGGAAACACCATATATTTT,CASSPQVYGNTIYF
once,TRBJ2-5,TRBD2,TRBV27,TGTGCCAGCAGTCTAGCGGGAGGAATGGAGACCCAGTACTTC,CASSLAGGMETQYF
-,TRBJ1-6,-,TRBV18,TGTGCCAGCTCACCGGGACTAAGGGAGAGTTCACCCCTCCACTTT,CASSPGLRESSPLHF
-,TRBJ2-3,-,TRBV28,TGTGCCAGCAGTTCCCCCGGGGGGCAGGACACAGATACGCAGTATTTT,CASSSPGGQDTDTQYF
-,TRBJ1-2,TRBD1,TRBV5-6,TGTGCCAGCAGCTTAATAGACAGGGGGCCTGGATATGGCTACACCTTC,CASSLIDRGPGYGYTF
few,TRBJ2-7,TRBD1,TRBV30,TGTGCCTGGAGCGCGCTAACGGGACAGGGTTACTACGAGCAGTACTTC,CAWSALTGQGYYEQYF
-,TRBJ1-4,-,TRBV28,TGTGCCAGCAGCACGAGGTCTAGTGAAAAACTGTTTTTT,CASSTRSSEKLFF
-,TRBJ2-5,TRBD2,TRBV7-6,TGTGCCAGCAGCTTGGACGGGACTAGAGGGACCCAGTACTTC,CASSLDGTRGTQYF
-,TRBJ1-2,TRBD1,TRBV6-5,TGTGCCAGCAGGGGATTGGGACAGGGGGCCTATGGCTACACCTTC,CASRGLGQGAYGYTF
-,TRBJ1-5,-,TRBV5-5,TGTGCCAGCAGCTTGGCCTCCAGATATAGCAATCAGCCCCAGCATTTT,CASSLASRYSNQPQHF
once,TRBJ1-2,TRBD1,TRBV4-1,TGCGCCAGCAGCGACCTGGGACAGAACTATGGCTACACCTTC,CASSDLGQNYGYTF
-,TRBJ2-1,TRBD2,TRBV5-1,TGCGCCAGCAGCTTGGCTCTAGCGGGAGTGAATGAGCAGTTCTTC,CASSLALAGVNEQFF
-,TRBJ1-1,-,TRBV5-1,TGCGCCAGCAGCCTAGCAGGGGCCCTGCACACTGAAGCTTTCTTT,CASSLAGALHTEAFF
few,TRBJ2-1,-,TRBV6-5,TGTGCCAGCAGTTCCCTCCGGGACTGGAGTTACAATGAGCAGTTCTTC,CASSSLRDWSYNEQFF
few,TRBJ2-2,TRBD2,TRBV10-3,TGTGCCATCAGTGAACACGGGAGGGACACCGGGGAGCTGTTTTTT,CAISEHGRDTGELFF
-,TRBJ1-5,-,TRBV16,TGTGCCAGCAGCCAATCGAGCCTGAATCAGCCCCAGCATTTT,CASSQSSLNQPQHF
-,TRBJ2-1,TRBD1,TRBV4-1,TGCGCCAGCAGCCCTCAACGGACAGGCCGCTCCTACAATGAGCAGTTCTTC,CASSPQRTGRSYNEQFF
few,TRBJ1-2,-,TRBV30,TGTGCTGGCTCCCTGCAGGCGTTCTATGGCTACACCTTC,CAGSLQAFYGYTF
-,TRBJ2-1,TRBD1,TRBV6-6,TGTGCCAGCAGCCGCGGACAGGGGACCTACAATGAGCAGTTCTTC,CASSRGQGTYNEQFF
-,TRBJ1-1,TRBD1,TRBV28,TGTGCCAGCGAAGGGGCCAACAGGGGGCAACGGGGTGAAGCTTTCTTT,CASEGANRGQRGEAFF
-,TRBJ2-2,TRBD2,TRBV18,TGTGCCAGCTTACCCGGGACTAGCGGGAACGGCGGGGAGCTGTTTTTT,CASLPGTSGNGGELFF
-,TRBJ2-2,-,TRBV4-1,TGCGCCAGCAGCAAGGTTGGAGGGACCACCGGGGAGCTGTTTTTT,CASSKVGGTTGELFF
-,TRBJ2-5,-,TRBV6-5,TGTGCCAGCAGTTACTTCCGGAGGGCCGAGACCCAGTACTTC,CASSYFRRAETQYF
-,TRBJ2-7,TRBD1,TRBV5-5,TGTGCCAGCAGCCCGCCGGACAGGGCCGCCGAGCAGTACTTC,CASSPPDRAAEQYF
-,TRBJ2-1,TRBD2,TRBV6-6,TGTGCCAGCAGTTACTCGCCGACTAGCGGTAACAATGAGCAGTTCTTC,CASSYSPTSGNNEQFF
-,TRBJ2-5,-,TRBV19,TGTGCCAGTACCGGAGGGGGCGCGGGGGAGACCCAGTACTTC,CASTGGGAGETQYF
-,TRBJ1-2,-,TRBV5-4,TGTGCCAGCAGCTTGGGACAGGACTATGGCTACACCTTC,CASSLGQDYGYTF
-,TRBJ2-1,-,TRBV19,TGTGCCAGTAGATCGACAGGCAGTGAGCAGTTCTTC,CASRSTGSEQFF
-,TRBJ1-5,-,TRBV2,TGTGCCAGCAGCCAGGGATCTCTCCGGGCTCAGCCCCAGCATTTT,CASSQGSLRAQPQHF
-,TRBJ1-5,-,TRBV15,TGTGCCACCAGCAGAGACAGGGGAATTCAGCCCCAGCATTTT,CATSRDRGIQPQHF
-,TRBJ2-7,TRBD2,TRBV19,TGTGCCAGTAGTATCGGGGGGAGCTCCTACGAGCAGTACTTC,CASSIGGSSYEQYF
-,TRBJ1-2,TRBD1,TRBV11-3,TGTGCCAGCAGCTCCGTGGGGACAGGGCAAGGGTATGGCTACACCTTC,CASSSVGTGQGYGYTF
-,TRBJ2-2,-,TRBV30,TGTGCCTGGATAGGGAGTTCGGGCACCGGGGAGCTGTTTTTT,CAWIGSSGTGELFF
once,TRBJ2-7,-,TRBV6-5,TGTGCCAGCGGACTCTACGAGCAGTACTTC,CASGLYEQYF
-,TRBJ2-5,TRBD2,TRBV7-2,TGTGCCAGCAGCTTTGTACTAGCGGGGCTCCAAGAGACCCAGTACTTC,CASSFVLAGLQETQYF
-,TRBJ2-3,TRBD2,TRBV11-2,TGTGCCAGCAGCTTGCTCCGAGCGGGAGTCGTTGATACGCAGTATTTT,CASSLLRAGVVDTQYF
-,TRBJ1-1,-,TRBV5-1,TGCGCCAGCGGGCTGGACCATGCGGGCTCTGAAGCTTTCTTT,CASGLDHAGSEAFF
-,TRBJ1-3,TRBD1,TRBV3-1/TRBV3-2,TGTGCCAGCAGCCAAGGGGACAGGGCTTCTGGAAACACCATATATTTT,CASSQGDRASGNTIYF
-,TRBJ1-5,TRBD1,TRBV18,TGTGCCAGCTCACCACAGGGGGCGGCTTACAATCAGCCCCAGCATTTT,CASSPQGAAYNQPQHF
few,TRBJ2-7,-,TRBV20-1,TGCAGTGCGCCAACTAGTTCCGAGCAGTACTTC,CSAPTSSEQYF
-,TRBJ1-1,-,TRBV3-1/TRBV3-2,TGTGCCAGCAGCCAGGGAGGGGCCGTGGTAGAAGCTTTCTTT,CASSQGGAVVEAFF
-,TRBJ2-5,TRBD2,TRBV2,TGTGCCAGCAGTGATAGAACCTGGGGACTAGGGGAAGAGACCCAGTACTTC,CASSDRTWGLGEETQYF
-,TRBJ2-1,-,TRBV9,TGTGCCAGCAGCGTCTTCACGAGCTCCTACAATGAGCAGTTCTTC,CASSVFTSSYNEQFF
-,TRBJ2-3,-,TRBV5-4,TGTGCCAGCAGCAATCGGATGGGACTGAGCACAGATACGCAGTATTTT,CASSNRMGLSTDTQYF
once,TRBJ1-3,-,TRBV2,TGTGCCAGCATCACAGGCGTCTCTGGAAACACCATATATTTT,CASITGVSGNTIYF
many,TRBJ2-5,TRBD2,TRBV28,TGTGCCAGCAGTTCAAGGACTAGCGGGGGGCGAGAGACCCAGTACTTC,CASSSRTSGGRETQYF
-,TRBJ2-1,TRBD1,TRBV18,TGTGCCAGCTCACCGCCGGGACAGGGGAGTGAGCAGTTCTTC,CASSPPGQGSEQFF
-,TRBJ2-3,-,TRBV5-1,TGCGCCAGCAGCTTGAATCCTAGCACAGATACGCAGTATTTT,CASSLNPSTDTQYF
-,TRBJ1-1,TRBD1,TRBV6-5,TGTGCCATCCAAGACAGGGAGGTGAACACTGAAGCTTTCTTT,CAIQDREVNTEAFF
-,TRBJ2-3,-,TRBV1,TGCACCAGCAGCCAAGCCGAACTAGCGGCAATAAGCACAGATACGCAGTATTTT,CTSSQAELAAISTDTQYF
-,TRBJ2-2,-,TRBV4-2,TGTGCCAGCAGCCCCCCCCGAGCGACGAACACCGGGGAGCTGTTTTTT,CASSPPRATNTGELFF